This T cell receptor beta chain was found in a study of Graves' ophthalmopathy and Graves' hyperthyroidism. Study observations and caveats: Most expanded clonotypes from thyroid (those above 0.001 frequency) were also found in blood. Sensitivity reached 70% to 71% and specificity around 76% when the model predicted ophthalmopathy progression.

Germline V gives CDR1 LNHDA, CDR2 SQIVND (reference sequence). V was pared by 6 bases and J by 5 bases, with 8 bases between. The CDR3 consists of 12 residues. This clonotype was seen ten or more times. Its antigen is undetermined. TCR beta CDR3 regions were amplified from RNA transcripts. First-round RT-PCR used HTBI primers; second-round multiplex PCR followed. TCRdb re-analysed the multiplex PCR reads in MiXCR, keeping a single row per CDR3 protein. The sample has 900,000 to 1,200,000 distinct CDR3 sequences, 36% seen once. Hyperthyroidism cases were recent diagnoses of under 2 months' duration in people aged 18 to 65.

The material sequenced was peripheral blood or thyroid tissue (not recorded which). The chain recombines TRBV19 with TRBJ1-5; perhaps TRBD1 as D (5 bases). The receptor was derived from an adult man with Graves' hyperthyroidism. The CDR3 coding sequence is TGTGCCAGTAGGACAGAGTATCAGCCCCAGCATTTT. It specifies CASRTEYQPQHF.